The clone carrying this TCR beta chain was picked up a small number of times. The source of the sample is a study of control samples from healthy donors and cancer patients. The repertoire was sequenced with immunoSEQ multiplex PCR; TCRdb's copy has only in-frame clones and lacks some. Among approximately 68,000 clones listed, 83% were seen once. Sequencing used blood. The clonotype was recovered from a man in his sixties in good health.

CDR3 region: CASSSNSGNTIYF. The CDR3 DNA reads as TGTGCCAGCAGCAGTAACTCTGGAAACACCATATATTTT. The genes are TRBV2 and TRBJ1-3; no definite D call. The CDR3 totals 13 residues. With 6 bases removed from V and 0 bases from J, the gap between germline ends came to 6 bases. Germline V gene data show CDR1 as SNHLY and CDR2 as FYNNEI.